The clone carrying this TCR beta chain came up a few times. The data were obtained in a study of neoadjuvant anti-PD-1 for oral cavity cancer. Sequencing was performed with immunoSEQ multiplex PCR; in TCRdb, only in-frame clones are kept and a portion is missing. The sample contains some 15,000 clones, roughly 70% of which appear only once. Per germline, CDR1 LNHDA and CDR2 SQIVND (reference sequence). Deletions cut 4 bases from V and 7 bases from J, with 13 bases between. This CDR3 has 13 amino acids. Time point denoted: after neoadjuvant nivolumab, at surgical resection. The chain carries TRBV19 and TRBJ1-2; possible D gene TRBD1, 6 bases. The receptor was derived from a person aged 40 to 85 with oral cavity squamous cell carcinoma. The input for sequencing was PBMCs, taken after nivolumab (anti-PD-1) treatment. CDR3 amino acids: CASSNTGKGGYTF. The DNA of the CDR3 is TGTGCCAGTAGTAATACAGGGAAGGGTGGCTACACCTTC.